Listed here are 32 T cell receptor beta chains from one sample, sequenced in a study of shared clonotypes between healthy human individuals (dated by TCRdb to about 2020). The library was made by the immunoSEQ multiplex PCR assay. What TCRdb holds here is the immuneACCESS table cut down to in-frame rearrangements. Part of the clones is not present; checked against another copy, under half of the missing clones reflect an unresolved V gene, and the others are unexplained. In all, the sample holds approximately 340,000 clones, and about 73% of those were seen once. The ten largest clones represent about 10% of the sample. Sequenced input: memory CD4+ T cells sorted from blood. What this sample's cell subset or site label stands for: CD45RA-negative fraction. Receptors were obtained from a man younger than 45 in good health.

The chain uses TRBV28 and TRBJ2-1, with D tentatively TRBD2 (6 bases). V lost 6 bases and J 6 bases, leaving 21 bases between the germline ends. The CDR3 loop spans 16 amino acids. CDR1 MDHEN and CDR2 SYDVKM come from the germline V gene. CDR3 residues: CASSPPYGRTSNEQFF. The CDR3 DNA is TGTGCCAGCAGCCCTCCGTACGGGAGAACATCCAATGAGCAGTTCTTC.

This clone was seen a handful of times. The chain is built from TRBV27 and TRBJ1-3; a possible D gene is TRBD1 (5 bases). The CDR3 is 16 amino acids. The V end was cut by 4 bases, the J end by 2 bases, with 15 bases between. Germline V gene lookup returns CDR1 MNHEY and CDR2 SMNVEV (reference sequence). In DNA form, the CDR3 reads TGTGCCAGCAGTTCTCACGGGGCCGCCCCTGGAAACACCATATATTTT. It yields the protein CASSSHGAAPGNTIYF.

This clone was seen a single time. This sample also contains other DNA sequences that code for the same CDR3. This chain connects TRBV5-5 to TRBJ1-1; no clear D. The CDR3 totals 13 residues. The germline V gene has CDR1 SGHKS and CDR2 YYEKEE (reference sequence). Between the trimmed V and J ends, which lost 4 bases and 1 base, there was a span of 8 bases. This CDR3 is CASSRTGNTEAFF. CDR3 nucleotide sequence: TGTGCCAGCAGCCGGACGGGGAACACTGAAGCTTTCTTT.

The J gene is TRBJ1-2, the V gene TRBV6-5, with TRBD1 as a possible D gene (6 bases). Trimming stripped 6 bases from V and 5 bases from J, with 13 bases between. CDR3 length: 13 residues. Germline lookup yields CDR1 MNHEY and CDR2 SVGAGI. The chain's CDR3 is CASRHDRFYGYTF. Written as DNA, the CDR3 is TGTGCCAGCAGACACGACAGGTTTTATGGCTACACCTTC.

The V call is TRBV28, the J call TRBJ2-7, with D unclear. Germline CDR1 is MDHEN and CDR2 is SYDVKM. The CDR3 has 14 residues. V lost 3 bases and J 0 bases, leaving 9 bases between the germline ends. The CDR3 spells CASSFAGSSYEQYF. The DNA for the CDR3 is TGTGCCAGCAGTTTTGCCGGTAGCTCCTACGAGCAGTACTTC. Together with reference TRBV28 and TRBJ2-7, the CDR3 gives the full variable domain: DVKVTQSSRYLVKRTGEKVFLECVQDMDHENMFWYRQDPGLGLRLIYFSYDVKMKEKGDIPEGYSVSREKKERFSLILESASTNQTSMYLCASSFAGSSYEQYFGPGTRLTVT.

In this sample, this clone turned up once. This sequence joins TRBV7-9 and TRBJ2-7; D is unclear. Trimming cost V 5 bases and J 0 bases, with 11 bases left between them. Germline V gives CDR1 SEHNR, CDR2 FQNEAQ (reference sequence). The CDR3 extends over 14 amino acids. In DNA, the CDR3 is TGTGCCAGCAGCCGCATGGTCGGCTCCTACGAGCAGTACTTC. It is translated as CASSRMVGSYEQYF.

The V and J genes are TRBV29-1 and TRBJ2-7; 8 nucleotides line up with TRBD1. V lost 6 bases and J lost 5; bases outside the gene matches: 9. Germline V gene data show CDR1 as SQVTM and CDR2 as ANQGSEA. The CDR3 contains 13 residues. The CDR3 coding sequence is TGCAGCGTCGTCACAGGGGGTGGCAACGAGCAGTACTTC. This codes for CSVVTGGGNEQYF.

The J gene is TRBJ2-7, the V gene TRBV5-1; D not resolved. This CDR3 region has 13 residues. Germline lookup yields CDR1 SGHRS and CDR2 YFSETQ. Trimming took off 4 bases at V and 6 bases at J, with 14 bases between the two ends. CDR3 DNA sequence: TGCGCCAGCAGCGGGGTGACGGATGTCGAGCAGTACTTC. As protein: CASSGVTDVEQYF.

The chain is built from TRBV7-8 and TRBJ2-7; D might be TRBD1 (6 bases). Germline CDR1 is SGHVS and CDR2 is FQNEAQ. Trimming removed 2 bases from V and 0 bases from J, with 17 bases in between. This CDR3 is built from 17 residues. The CDR3 region is CASSLSQGSWGSYEQYF. Written as DNA, the CDR3 is TGTGCCAGCAGCTTATCACAGGGTTCGTGGGGCTCCTACGAGCAGTACTTC.

J is TRBJ2-2 and V is TRBV6-1, with D perhaps matching TRBD1 or TRBD2 (5 bases each). V dropped 6 bases and J dropped 6 bases, with 17 bases sitting between them. Germline assignment: CDR1 MNHNS and CDR2 SASEGT. There are 15 residues in the CDR3. This chain's CDR3 is CASRRSYRDPGELFF. CDR3 nucleotides: TGTGCCAGCAGGAGGAGCTACCGGGACCCCGGGGAGCTGTTTTTT.

The chain is built from TRBV4-1 and TRBJ1-5; 7 bases line up with TRBD1. The CDR3 is 14 residues long. V lost 1 base to trimming and J lost 7 bases; unmatched junction nucleotides: 4. Germline CDR1 is MGHRA and CDR2 is YSYEKL. CDR3 region: CASSQGQGEQPQHF. In DNA, the CDR3 is TGCGCCAGCAGCCAAGGACAGGGCGAACAGCCCCAGCATTTT.

This clone has just a few counts. The V call is TRBV27, the J call TRBJ2-5; the D is unclear. The CDR3 extends over 14 amino acids. Germline CDR1 reads MNHEY; CDR2 reads SMNVEV (reference sequence). Trimming took off 6 bases at V and 1 base at J, with 12 bases between the two ends. Here the CDR3 DNA reads TGTGCCAGCAGGCCCGACCGGGTCCAAGAGACCCAGTACTTC. Encoded protein: CASRPDRVQETQYF.

This clone was seen repeatedly, ten times or more. One junction end does not reproduce the germline sequence, and a read error may be involved. The V call is TRBV5-1, the J call TRBJ2-3; 7 bases map to TRBD2. The germline gives CDR1 SGHRS, CDR2 YFSETQ. CDR3 size: 17 residues. The CDR3 region is CASSPDGLAARTDTQYF. Written as DNA, the CDR3 is TGCGCCAGCAGCCCCGATGGGCTAGCGGCCCGCACGGATACGCAGTATTTT.

This sequence joins TRBV28 and TRBJ1-1; maybe TRBD1 (5 bases). Germline V gene sequence: CDR1 MDHEN, CDR2 SYDVKM. Trimming cost V 3 bases and J 0 bases, with 17 bases left between them. The CDR3 has 17 amino acids. CDR3 amino acids: CASSFPLTALMNTEAFF. Written as DNA, the CDR3 is TGTGCCAGCAGTTTTCCGTTGACAGCTTTAATGAACACTGAAGCTTTCTTT.

This clone was observed a handful of times. The chain's CDR3 is CASSKGGLVGYNEQFF. CDR3 bases: TGTGCCAGCAGCAAAGGAGGGCTAGTGGGTTACAATGAGCAGTTCTTC. The chain carries TRBV9 and TRBJ2-1, with D tentatively TRBD2 (6 bases). This CDR3 is built from 16 residues. Germline values: CDR1 SGDLS, CDR2 YYNGEE. V dropped 4 bases and J dropped 4 bases, with 18 bases sitting between them. The complete variable domain, with remaining parts taken from reference TRBV9 and TRBJ2-1, reads DSGVTQTPKHLITATGQRVTLRCSPRSGDLSVYWYQQSLDQGLQFLIQYYNGEERAKGNILERFSAQQFPDLHSELNLSSLELGDSALYFCASSKGGLVGYNEQFFGPGTRLTVL.

This clone was detected ten times or more. V is TRBV5-4 and J is TRBJ1-5, with D unresolved. CDR1 is SGHNT, CDR2 YYREEE, per germline (reference sequence). The ends were cut back, 4 bases at V and 3 bases at J, with 14 bases in the middle. The length of the CDR3 is 15 residues. CDR3 coding DNA: TGTGCCAGCAGCCCCCAGCCGCAGCCCAATCAGCCCCAGCATTTT. Encoded protein: CASSPQPQPNQPQHF.

J is TRBJ2-2 and V is TRBV5-1; 8 positions agree with TRBD1. The junction had 6 bases not matched to a gene; V was cut back by 6 bases and J by 2 bases. This CDR3 has 15 residues. Germline V gene data show CDR1 as SGHRS and CDR2 as YFSETQ. CDR3 region: CASNPDRGNTGELFF. As DNA, the CDR3 is TGCGCCAGCAACCCCGACAGGGGCAACACCGGGGAGCTGTTTTTT.

This clone was found a few times. The chain carries TRBV28 and TRBJ1-1; D remains ambiguous. There are 12 residues in the CDR3. The V gene's germline CDR1 is MDHEN and CDR2 SYDVKM. Trimming pared 6 bases from V and 5 bases from J, leaving 10 bases between. The CDR3 sequence: CASSRTGTEAFF. The CDR3 bases are TGTGCCAGCAGCAGAACTGGGACTGAAGCTTTCTTT.

This clone has at least ten counts. This sequence joins TRBV2 and TRBJ2-3, with 7 bases fitting TRBD2. The trim removed 4 bases at V and 2 bases at J, leaving 12 bases unmatched. The CDR3 contains 17 residues. Germline CDR1 reads SNHLY; CDR2 reads FYNNEI. The CDR3 DNA is TGTGCCAGCAGTGGGGGACGGGCGGGAGTGCACACAGATACGCAGTATTTT. This encodes CASSGGRAGVHTDTQYF.

The chain links TRBV18 to TRBJ1-3, with D perhaps TRBD1 (5 bases). Between the trimmed V and J ends, which lost 3 bases and 0 bases, there was a span of 9 bases. Per the germline V gene, CDR1 is KGHSH and CDR2 is LQKENI. CDR3 length: 15 residues. CDR3 sequence reads: CASSPGRLSGNTIYF. In nucleotides, the CDR3 is TGTGCCAGCTCACCGGGGCGCCTCTCTGGAAACACCATATATTTT. The variable domain in full, completed from reference TRBV18 and TRBJ1-3, reads NAGVMQNPRHLVRRRGQEARLRCSPMKGHSHVYWYRQLPEEGLKFMVYLQKENIIDESGMPKERFSAEFPKEGPSILRIQQVVRGDSAAYFCASSPGRLSGNTIYFGEGSWLTVV.

This clone has just a few counts. CDR3 loop: CASSDPVEGKKTQYF. The CDR3 DNA reads TGTGCCAGCAGTGATCCCGTCGAAGGGAAGAAGACCCAGTACTTC. V usage is TRBV25-1 and J usage is TRBJ2-5; D remains ambiguous. Germline V CDR1 and CDR2: MGHDK, SYGVNS. The CDR3 contains 15 residues. V lost 3 bases to trimming and J lost 6 bases, with 17 bases between them. The whole variable domain, remainder taken from reference TRBV25-1 and TRBJ2-5, is EADIYQTPRYLVIGTGKKITLECSQTMGHDKMYWYQQDPGMELHLIHYSYGVNSTEKGDLSSESTVSRIRTEHFPLTLESARPSHTSQYLCASSDPVEGKKTQYFGPGTRLLVL.

This chain links TRBV5-1 with TRBJ2-2; 10 bases align to TRBD1. CDR3 size: 16 residues. V was clipped by 0 bases and J by 7 bases; unmatched bases: 6. Germline CDR1 SGHRS, CDR2 YFSETQ. The CDR3 nucleotides are TGCGCCAGCAGCTTGGGAGGGACAGGGGTCGTCGGGGAGCTGTTTTTT. It yields the protein CASSLGGTGVVGELFF.

The CDR3 sequence is CASSVKGIGEQYF. The DNA of the CDR3 is TGTGCCAGCAGCGTTAAAGGGATTGGGGAGCAGTACTTC. The V call is TRBV9, the J call TRBJ2-7; D uncertain. The CDR3 has 13 residues. The germline CDR1 and CDR2 sequences are SGDLS and YYNGEE. Trimming took 2 bases from V and 7 from J, leaving 13 bases between them.

The chain couples TRBV2 to TRBJ2-7, with TRBD2 matching 7 bases. Germline V gene data show CDR1 as SNHLY and CDR2 as FYNNEI. This CDR3 region has 14 residues. V lost 6 bases and J lost 3; bases outside the gene matches: 8. The CDR3 DNA reads TGTGCCAGCAGGATAGGACTAGGAAGCTACGAGCAGTACTTC. Translated: CASRIGLGSYEQYF.

This clone was detected a few times. The gene calls are TRBV5-1 and TRBJ2-2; the match to TRBD2 covers 9 bases. The CDR3 sequence is 16 residues long. V shed 2 bases, J shed 4 bases, and the junction held 6 bases outside the gene matches. The germline V gene encodes CDR1 SGHRS and CDR2 YFSETQ. The CDR3 DNA reads as TGCGCCAGCAGCTTAGGTAGCGGGAGTATCACCGGGGAGCTGTTTTTT. Protein: CASSLGSGSITGELFF.

This rearrangement joins TRBV4-3 to TRBJ2-4, with D possibly TRBD2 on 6 matching bases. V lost 1 base and J lost 0, with 13 bases in between. Germline values: CDR1 LGHNA, CDR2 YSLEER. The length of the CDR3 is 17 residues. In nucleotides, the CDR3 is TGCGCCAGCAGCCAAGGGGGGACGGGACTAGCCAAAAACATTCAGTACTTC. Translation: CASSQGGTGLAKNIQYF.

This rearrangement joins TRBV6-1 to TRBJ1-3, with D perhaps matching TRBD1 (5 bases). Germline V gene sequence: CDR1 MNHNS, CDR2 SASEGT. V was cut by 9 bases and J by 0 bases, with 12 bases left in between. The CDR3 runs 14 residues. This chain's CDR3 is CASNPTVSGNTIYF. The CDR3 DNA follows: TGTGCCAGTAATCCGACAGTCTCTGGAAACACCATATATTTT.

This clone has only a few counts. Compared with germline, one end of the junction differs, possibly owing to a read error. The chain carries TRBV5-4 and TRBJ2-7; TRBD2 agrees at 10 bases. The CDR3 length is 13 residues. Germline values: CDR1 SGHNT, CDR2 YYREEE (reference sequence). The CDR3 region is CASSLAAGLAPRF. Here the CDR3 DNA reads TGTGCCAGCAGCTTGGCCGCGGGACTAGCGCCTCGCTTC.

In nucleotides, the CDR3 is TGTGCCAGCAGTCCTCGATGGACTAGCGGCCACCAAGAGACCCAGTACTTC. Translation: CASSPRWTSGHQETQYF. The rearrangement joins TRBV27 to TRBJ2-5; 10 nucleotides match TRBD2. Per the germline V gene, CDR1 is MNHEY and CDR2 is SMNVEV (reference sequence). This CDR3 spans 17 amino acids. V dropped 5 bases and J dropped 0; count of bases not matched to a gene: 9.

This CDR3 reads CASRGGTGKSLQHF. CDR3 coding DNA: TGTGCCAGTAGGGGGGGGACAGGGAAAAGTTTACAGCATTTT. The rearrangement joins TRBV19 to TRBJ1-5; 9 nucleotides align to TRBD1. The V gene end was trimmed by 6 bases and the J gene end by 13 bases; junction bases not matched to a gene: 13. Germline V gene lookup returns CDR1 LNHDA and CDR2 SQIVND (reference sequence). CDR3 length: 14 amino acids.

This clone was counted between two and nine times. The rearrangement links TRBV9 to TRBJ2-3, with TRBD2 as a possible D gene (6 bases). The V end lost 0 bases, the J end lost 2 bases, and 10 bases lay between the germline ends. The CDR3 totals 15 residues. The V gene's germline CDR1 is SGDLS and CDR2 YYNGEE. CDR3 nucleotides: TGTGCCAGCAGCGTAGTTTCGCGGGACACAGATACGCAGTATTTT. This translates into CASSVVSRDTDTQYF.

This chain connects TRBV2 to TRBJ2-1; D may be TRBD1 (6 bases). Germline values: CDR1 SNHLY, CDR2 FYNNEI. Trimming removed 7 bases from V and 2 bases from J, with 15 bases in between. The length of the CDR3 is 15 residues. Written as DNA, the CDR3 is TGTGCCAGCACCTCGGAGGACAGTACCTACAATGAGCAGTTCTTC. Protein product: CASTSEDSTYNEQFF.